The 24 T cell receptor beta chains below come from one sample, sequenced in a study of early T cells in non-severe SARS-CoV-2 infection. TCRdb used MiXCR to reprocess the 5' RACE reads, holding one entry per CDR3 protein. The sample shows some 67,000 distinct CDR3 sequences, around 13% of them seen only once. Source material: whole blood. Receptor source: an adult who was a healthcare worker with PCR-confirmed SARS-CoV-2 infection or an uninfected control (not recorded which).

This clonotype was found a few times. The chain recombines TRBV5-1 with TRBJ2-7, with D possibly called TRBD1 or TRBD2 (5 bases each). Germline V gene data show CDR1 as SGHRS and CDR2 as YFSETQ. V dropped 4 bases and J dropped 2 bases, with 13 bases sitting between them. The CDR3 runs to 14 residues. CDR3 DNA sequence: TGCGCCAGCAGCCTCCGGGACGGGACCTACGAGCAGTACTTC. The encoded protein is CASSLRDGTYEQYF.

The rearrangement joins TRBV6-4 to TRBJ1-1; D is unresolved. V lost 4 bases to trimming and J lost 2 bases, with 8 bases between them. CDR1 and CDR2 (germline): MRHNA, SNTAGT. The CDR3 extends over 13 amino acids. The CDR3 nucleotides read TGTGCCAGCAGTGTTGAAGAAAACACTGAAGCTTTCTTT. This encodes CASSVEENTEAFF.

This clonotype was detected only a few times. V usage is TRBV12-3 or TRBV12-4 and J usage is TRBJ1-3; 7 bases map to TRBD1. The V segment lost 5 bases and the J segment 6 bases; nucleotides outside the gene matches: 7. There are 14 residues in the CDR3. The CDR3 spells CASSRTGRINTIYF. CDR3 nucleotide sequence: TGTGCCAGCAGTAGGACAGGCCGAATAAACACCATATATTTT.

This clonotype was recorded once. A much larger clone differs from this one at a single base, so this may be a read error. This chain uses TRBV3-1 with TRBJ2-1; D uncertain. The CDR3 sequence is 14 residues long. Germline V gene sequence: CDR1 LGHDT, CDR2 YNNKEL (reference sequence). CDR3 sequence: CASSQSHNYSEQFF. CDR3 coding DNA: TGTGCCAGCAGCCAATCGCACAACTACAGTGAGCAGTTCTTC.

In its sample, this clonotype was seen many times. The CDR3 nucleotides read TGTGCCTCCGAGCCGGGGACCGGACGCTACGAGCAGTACTTC. Translating gives CASEPGTGRYEQYF. The chain employs TRBV30 and TRBJ2-7; D could derive from TRBD1 or TRBD2 (5 bases each). The CDR3 runs 14 residues. Trimming removed 7 bases from V and 3 bases from J, with 19 bases in between. Germline CDR1 reads GTSNPN; CDR2 reads SVGIG (reference sequence). The full variable domain, with the rest looked up from reference TRBV30 and TRBJ2-7, is SQTIHQWPATLVQPVGSPLSLECTVEGTSNPNLYWYRQAAGRGLQLLFYSVGIGQISSEVPQNLSASRPQDRQFILSSKKLLLSDSGFYLCASEPGTGRYEQYFGPGTRLTVT.

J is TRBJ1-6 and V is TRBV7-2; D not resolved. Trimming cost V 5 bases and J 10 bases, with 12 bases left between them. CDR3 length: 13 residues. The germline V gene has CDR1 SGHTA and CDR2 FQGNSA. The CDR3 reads CASSPTAGSPLHF. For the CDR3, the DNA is TGTGCCAGCAGCCCAACCGCGGGGTCACCCCTCCACTTT.

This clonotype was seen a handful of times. CDR3 nucleotide sequence: TGTGCCAGCAGTCCCGATAGCAACACTGAAGCTTTCTTT. This encodes CASSPDSNTEAFF. The rearrangement links TRBV7-9 to TRBJ1-1; D uncertain. The CDR3 runs 13 residues. CDR1 and CDR2 from the germline V gene are SEHNR and FQNEAQ (reference sequence). With 6 bases removed from V and 2 bases from J, the gap between germline ends came to 10 bases.

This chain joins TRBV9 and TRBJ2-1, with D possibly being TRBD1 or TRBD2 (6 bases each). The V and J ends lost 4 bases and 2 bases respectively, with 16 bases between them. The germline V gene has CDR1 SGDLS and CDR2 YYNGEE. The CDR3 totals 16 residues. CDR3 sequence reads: CASSRDEGGPYNEQFF. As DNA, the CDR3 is TGTGCCAGCAGCCGTGACGAGGGGGGCCCCTACAATGAGCAGTTCTTC.

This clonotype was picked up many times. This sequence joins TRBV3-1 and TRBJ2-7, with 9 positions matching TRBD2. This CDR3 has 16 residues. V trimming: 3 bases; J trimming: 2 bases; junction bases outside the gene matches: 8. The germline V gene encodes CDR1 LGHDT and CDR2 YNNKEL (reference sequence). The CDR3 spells CASSQRSGGYTYEQYF. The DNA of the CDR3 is TGTGCCAGCAGCCAGAGGAGCGGGGGGTATACCTACGAGCAGTACTTC.

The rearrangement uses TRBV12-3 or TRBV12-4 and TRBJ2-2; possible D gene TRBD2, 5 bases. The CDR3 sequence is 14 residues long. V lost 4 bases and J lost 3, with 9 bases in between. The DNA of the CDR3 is TGTGCCAGCAGTTCGGACTCCCACACCGGGGAGCTGTTTTTT. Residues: CASSSDSHTGELFF.

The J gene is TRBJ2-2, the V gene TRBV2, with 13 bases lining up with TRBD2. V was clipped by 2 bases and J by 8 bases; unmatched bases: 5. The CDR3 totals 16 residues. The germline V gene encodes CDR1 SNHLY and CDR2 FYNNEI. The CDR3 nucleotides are TGTGCCAGCAGTGAAACGGGACTAGCGGGGATAGGGGAGCTGTTTTTT. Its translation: CASSETGLAGIGELFF. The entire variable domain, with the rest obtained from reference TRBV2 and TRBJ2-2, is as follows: EPEVTQTPSHQVTQMGQEVILRCVPISNHLYFYWYRQILGQKVEFLVSFYNNEISEKSEIFDDQFSVERPDGSNFTLKIRSTKLEDSAMYFCASSETGLAGIGELFFGEGSRLTVL.

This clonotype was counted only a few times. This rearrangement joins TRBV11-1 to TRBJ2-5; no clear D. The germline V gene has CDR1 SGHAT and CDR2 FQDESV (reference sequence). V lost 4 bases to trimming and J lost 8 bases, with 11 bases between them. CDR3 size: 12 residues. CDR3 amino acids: CASSSNMDTQYF. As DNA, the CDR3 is TGTGCCAGCAGCTCAAATATGGACACCCAGTACTTC.

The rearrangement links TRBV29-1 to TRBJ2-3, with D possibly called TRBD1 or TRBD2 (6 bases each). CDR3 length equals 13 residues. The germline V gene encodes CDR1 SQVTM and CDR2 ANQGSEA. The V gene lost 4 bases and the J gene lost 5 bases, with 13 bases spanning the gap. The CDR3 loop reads CSVVPGGKDTQYF. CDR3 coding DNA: TGCAGCGTTGTTCCCGGGGGCAAAGATACGCAGTATTTT.

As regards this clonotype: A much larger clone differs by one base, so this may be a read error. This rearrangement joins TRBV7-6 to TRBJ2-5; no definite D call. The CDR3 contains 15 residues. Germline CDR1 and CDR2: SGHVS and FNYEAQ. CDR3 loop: CASSLGSGFQETQNF. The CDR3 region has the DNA TGTGCCAGCAGCTTAGGTTCTGGGTTTCAAGAGACCCAGAACTTC.

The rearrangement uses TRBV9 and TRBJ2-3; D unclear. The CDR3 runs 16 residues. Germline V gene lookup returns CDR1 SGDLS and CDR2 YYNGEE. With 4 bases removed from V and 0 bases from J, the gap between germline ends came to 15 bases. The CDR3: CASSLVGSLSTDTQYF. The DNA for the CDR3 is TGTGCCAGCAGCCTCGTGGGGTCATTGAGCACAGATACGCAGTATTTT.

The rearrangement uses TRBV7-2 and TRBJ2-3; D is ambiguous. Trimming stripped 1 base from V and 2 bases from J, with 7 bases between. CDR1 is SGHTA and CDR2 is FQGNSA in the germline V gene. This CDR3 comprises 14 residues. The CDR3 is CASSLVWPTDTQYF. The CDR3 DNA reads TGTGCCAGCAGCTTAGTTTGGCCCACAGATACGCAGTATTTT.

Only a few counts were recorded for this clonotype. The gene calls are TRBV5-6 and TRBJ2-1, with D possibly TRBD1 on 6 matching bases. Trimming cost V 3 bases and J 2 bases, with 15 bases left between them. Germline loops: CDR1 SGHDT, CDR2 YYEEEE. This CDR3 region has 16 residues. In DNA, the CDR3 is TGTGCCAGCAGCTGGACGGACAGCCGAGCCTACAATGAGCAGTTCTTC. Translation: CASSWTDSRAYNEQFF.

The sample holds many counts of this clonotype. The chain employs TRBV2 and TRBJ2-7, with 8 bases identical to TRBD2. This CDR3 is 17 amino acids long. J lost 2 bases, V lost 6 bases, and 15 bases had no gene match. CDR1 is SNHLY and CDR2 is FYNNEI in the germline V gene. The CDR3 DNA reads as TGTGCCAGCAGCCTACTGAGAAGCGGGGGACCGACCTACGAGCAGTACTTC. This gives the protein CASSLLRSGGPTYEQYF.

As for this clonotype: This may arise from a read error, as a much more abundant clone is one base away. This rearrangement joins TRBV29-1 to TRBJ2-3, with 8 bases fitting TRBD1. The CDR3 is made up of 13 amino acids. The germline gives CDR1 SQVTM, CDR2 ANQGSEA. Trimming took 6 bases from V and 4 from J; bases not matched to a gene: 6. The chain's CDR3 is CSVVGQGPDTQYF. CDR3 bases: TGCAGCGTGGTCGGACAGGGCCCAGATACGCAGTATTTT.

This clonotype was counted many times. The CDR3 coding sequence is TGTGCCAGCAGCCCCTCCAGGGCCCCCTACAATGAGCAGTTCTTC. This sequence encodes CASSPSRAPYNEQFF. The rearrangement uses TRBV7-9 and TRBJ2-1; maybe TRBD1 (5 bases). Trimming pared 5 bases from V and 2 bases from J, leaving 13 bases between. The CDR3 totals 15 residues. CDR1 is SEHNR and CDR2 is FQNEAQ in the germline V gene (reference sequence).

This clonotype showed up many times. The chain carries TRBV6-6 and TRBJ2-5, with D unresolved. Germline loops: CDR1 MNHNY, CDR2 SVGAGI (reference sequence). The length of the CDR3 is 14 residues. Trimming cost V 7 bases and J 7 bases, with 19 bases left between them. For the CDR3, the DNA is TGTGCCAGCAATATCCGGTCCCAGACGGGGACCCAGTACTTC. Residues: CASNIRSQTGTQYF.

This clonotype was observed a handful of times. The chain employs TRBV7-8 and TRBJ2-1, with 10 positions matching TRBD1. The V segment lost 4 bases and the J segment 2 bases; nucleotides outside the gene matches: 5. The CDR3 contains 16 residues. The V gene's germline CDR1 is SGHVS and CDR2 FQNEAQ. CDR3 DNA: TGTGCCAGCAGCTGGGGGACAGGGGAGGCCTACAATGAGCAGTTCTTC. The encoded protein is CASSWGTGEAYNEQFF.

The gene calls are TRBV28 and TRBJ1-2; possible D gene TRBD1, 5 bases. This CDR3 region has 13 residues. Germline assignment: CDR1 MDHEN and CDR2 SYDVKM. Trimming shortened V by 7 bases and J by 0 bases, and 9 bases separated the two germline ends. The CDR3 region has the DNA TGTGCCAGCATGGCGGGGGCTAACTATGGCTACACCTTC. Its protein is CASMAGANYGYTF.

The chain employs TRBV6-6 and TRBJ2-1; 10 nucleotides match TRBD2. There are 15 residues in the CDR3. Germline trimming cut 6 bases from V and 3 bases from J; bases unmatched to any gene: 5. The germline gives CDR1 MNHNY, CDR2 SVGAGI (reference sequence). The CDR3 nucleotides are TGTGCCAGCAGCTCCCTAGCGGGGGACTACAATGAGCAGTTCTTC. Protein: CASSSLAGDYNEQFF.